This TCR beta chain came from a study of T cell repertoires in cytomegalovirus infection. This clonotype was observed a handful of times. Its target is not known. In TCRdb, the reads were re-called with MiXCR into one record per CDR3 protein. The sample has roughly 990,000 distinct CDR3 sequences, roughly 30% seen once; the top ten hold around 15%. The CDR3 extends over 16 amino acids. The germline CDR1 and CDR2 sequences are MNHEY and SMNVEV (reference sequence). V was clipped by 3 bases and J by 1 base, with 13 bases between them. This clonotype was sampled from a human donor in good health (CMV status not recorded). Some clones in this sample may be carry-over from other donors' samples. The V and J genes are TRBV27 and TRBJ1-5; D gene uncertain. The sequenced sample was cultured CD8+ T cells from PBMCs, obtained from culture after CMV antigen stimulation. The CDR3 loop is CASSFGSPESNQPQHF. The CDR3 coding sequence is TGTGCCAGCAGTTTTGGCAGCCCGGAAAGCAATCAGCCCCAGCATTTT.